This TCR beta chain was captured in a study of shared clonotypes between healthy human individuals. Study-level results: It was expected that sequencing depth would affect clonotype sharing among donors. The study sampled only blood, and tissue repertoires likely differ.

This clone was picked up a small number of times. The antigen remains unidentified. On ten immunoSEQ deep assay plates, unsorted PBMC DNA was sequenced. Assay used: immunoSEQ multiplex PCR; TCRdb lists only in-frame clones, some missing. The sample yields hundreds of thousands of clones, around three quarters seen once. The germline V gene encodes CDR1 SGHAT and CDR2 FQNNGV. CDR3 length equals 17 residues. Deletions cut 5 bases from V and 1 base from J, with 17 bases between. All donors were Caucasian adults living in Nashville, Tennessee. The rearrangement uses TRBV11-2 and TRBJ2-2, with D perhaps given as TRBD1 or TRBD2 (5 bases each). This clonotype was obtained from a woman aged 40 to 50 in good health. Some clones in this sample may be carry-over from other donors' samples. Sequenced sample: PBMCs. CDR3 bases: TGTGCCAGCAGCCTGAAGATGGGGGTCGGGAACACCGGGGAGCTGTTTTTT. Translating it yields CASSLKMGVGNTGELFF.